These T cell receptor beta chains were read from a single sample in a study of blood T cells in healthy people across ages. One entry per CDR3 protein results from TCRdb running MiXCR on the 5' RACE reads. This sample has 1.5 million to 2 million distinct CDR3 sequences; roughly 27% occur once, and the top ten carry more than 6%. What was sequenced was blood. All receptors derive from a woman in her twenties or thirties in good health. CDR3s include the opening cysteine and the closing phenylalanine or tryptophan.

15	TRBV7-9	TRBJ2-1	CASSRTSGGNNEQFF
15	TRBV7-8	TRBJ2-2	CASSSTDQDTGELFF
14	TRBV5-1	TRBJ1-4	CASSPRQANEKLFF
14	TRBV15	TRBJ1-4	CATSSRVQNEKLFF
15	TRBV6-6	TRBJ2-1	CASSSQGGSYNEQFF
15	TRBV9	TRBJ1-1	CASSVRPGTNTEAFF
13	TRBV9	TRBJ1-1	CASSVHEGTEAFF
13	TRBV6-5	TRBJ2-7	CASSRGRSYEQYF
16	TRBV6-1	TRBJ2-3	CVSSEFSGSRTDTQYF
15	TRBV6-2/TRBV6-3	TRBJ2-1	CASSPSPVSYNEQFF
15	TRBV5-1	TRBJ2-7	CASSLVGQGNSEQYF
17	TRBV15	TRBJ2-4	CATSRVGRADIKNIQYF
14	TRBV20-1	TRBJ2-1	CSALPIGVIDEQFF
16	TRBV4-2	TRBJ1-6	CASSQVPTGRGSPLHF
13	TRBV2	TRBJ2-5	CASYVELVETQYF
12	TRBV7-9	TRBJ2-5	CASRDGGETQYF
14	TRBV20-1	TRBJ2-5	CSARTGQGRETQYF
17	TRBV13	TRBJ2-3	CAGSSKRGPLRADTQYF
15	TRBV5-1	TRBJ1-4	CASSWGDSDNEKLFF
16	TRBV12-3/TRBV12-4	TRBJ2-7	CASSLGLAGGRSEQYF
14	TRBV10-3	TRBJ1-3	CAISEGPSGNTIYF
17	TRBV12-3/TRBV12-4	NA	CASSLGLSVAGQETQYF
15	TRBV5-1	TRBJ2-3	CASSWDSLSTGTQYF
14	TRBV7-2	TRBJ1-5	CASSLSNRAQPQHF
13	TRBV6-6	TRBJ1-1	CASILGTSTEAFF